This passage covers 26 T cell receptor beta chains from one sample sequenced in a study of blood T cell repertoires in COVID-19. The table came from immunoSEQ multiplex PCR; TCRdb's copy has only in-frame clones and leaves some out. The repertoire consists of approximately 220,000 clones, with roughly nine tenths occurring once and the leading ten covering 0.55% to 0.75%. Sequenced sample: peripheral blood. Receptors originate from a man aged 35 to 55 with acute or convalescent COVID-19.

The count of this clone is one. This chain connects TRBV7-9 to TRBJ1-1, with D possibly TRBD1 on 5 matching bases. CDR3 length: 12 residues. The V end lost 3 bases, the J end lost 10 bases, and 12 bases lay between the germline ends. Germline loops: CDR1 SEHNR, CDR2 FQNEAQ (reference sequence). The CDR3 DNA reads as TGTGCCAGCAGCTTTGGTCGGGGGGGAGCTTTCTTT. It specifies CASSFGRGGAFF.

J is TRBJ2-2 and V is TRBV5-1; 8 bases line up with TRBD1. The CDR3 is 13 residues long. Per the germline V gene, CDR1 is SGHRS and CDR2 is YFSETQ. Trimming removed 5 bases from V and 7 bases from J; junction bases left unmatched: 4. The CDR3 here is CASRDREDGELFF. DNA for the CDR3: TGCGCCAGCAGGGACAGGGAGGACGGGGAGCTGTTTTTT.

The chain recombines TRBV7-4 with TRBJ1-5; TRBD1 agrees at 7 bases. Germline assignment: CDR1 SGHVT and CDR2 SQSDAQ. The length of the CDR3 is 16 residues. V dropped 1 base and J dropped 7; count of bases not matched to a gene: 10. CDR3: CASSLVGQGGRQPQHF. In DNA, the CDR3 is TGTGCCAGCAGCTTAGTAGGGCAGGGGGGCCGGCAGCCCCAGCATTTT.

The count of this clone is one. The chain couples TRBV27 to TRBJ2-7; maybe TRBD1 (6 bases). V lost 5 bases and J lost 0, with 17 bases in between. Germline V gene sequence: CDR1 MNHEY, CDR2 SMNVEV (reference sequence). The CDR3 is 16 amino acids. CDR3 nucleotide sequence: TGTGCCAGCAGTCCCCTCGGAGCGGACAGCTCCTACGAGCAGTACTTC. Translated: CASSPLGADSSYEQYF.

The rearrangement joins TRBV6-5 to TRBJ2-3; D is ambiguous. CDR3 size: 14 residues. CDR1 and CDR2 (germline): MNHEY, SVGAGI. Trimming stripped 5 bases from V and 4 bases from J, with 13 bases between. This CDR3 reads CASSRTSWPDTQYF. In nucleotides, the CDR3 is TGTGCCAGCAGTCGAACGTCCTGGCCAGATACGCAGTATTTT.

The chain carries TRBV11-2 and TRBJ2-3, with TRBD1 matching 8 bases. With V trimmed by 7 bases and J by 8 bases, 17 bases remained unmatched. This CDR3 spans 16 amino acids. Germline V gives CDR1 SGHAT, CDR2 FQNNGV. This CDR3 is CASTFAGQGGVGTQYF. The CDR3 DNA sequence: TGTGCCAGCACCTTCGCCGGACAGGGCGGGGTTGGTACGCAGTATTTT.

J is TRBJ1-1 and V is TRBV5-1; TRBD1 aligns across 7 bases. The CDR3 covers 17 residues. Germline V gene data show CDR1 as SGHRS and CDR2 as YFSETQ. V lost 4 bases and J lost 4; bases outside the gene matches: 16. CDR3 DNA sequence: TGCGCCAGCAGCCCTATCTTACCGGGACAGACGAGCACTGAAGCTTTCTTT. Translation: CASSPILPGQTSTEAFF.

This chain connects TRBV19 to TRBJ1-4; no reliable D call. V lost 3 bases, J lost 8 bases, and 22 bases lay in between. The CDR3 has 17 amino acids. Germline CDR1 reads LNHDA; CDR2 reads SQIVND (reference sequence). The CDR3 here is CASSIMLGRGFREKLFF. The DNA of the CDR3 is TGTGCCAGTAGTATCATGTTGGGGAGAGGGTTTAGGGAAAAACTGTTTTTT.

This clone was detected only a few times. This chain joins TRBV6-2 or TRBV6-3 and TRBJ2-1; TRBD1 matches at 9 bases. Germline lookup yields CDR1 MNHEY and CDR2 SVGEGT. This CDR3 spans 14 amino acids. The V and J ends lost 2 bases and 6 bases, in that order; junction bases with no gene match: 2. The CDR3 reads CASSYGTGINEQFF. CDR3 nucleotides: TGTGCCAGCAGTTACGGGACAGGGATCAATGAGCAGTTCTTC.

The chain links TRBV6-6 to TRBJ2-2; D perhaps matches TRBD2 (6 bases). CDR1 is MNHNY, CDR2 SVGAGI, per germline (reference sequence). V shed 6 bases and J shed 3 bases, with 11 bases lying between them. This CDR3 comprises 14 residues. The CDR3 here is CASRSSADTGELFF. CDR3 in DNA: TGTGCCAGCAGGTCTAGCGCGGACACCGGGGAGCTGTTTTTT.

This clone has just a few counts. The chain combines TRBV7-8 with TRBJ2-7, with 11 bases that match TRBD1. The CDR3 sequence is 18 residues long. J gave up 2 bases and V 1 base, and 10 bases lay outside the gene matches. Germline V gene sequence: CDR1 SGHVS, CDR2 FQNEAQ. CDR3 in amino acids: CASSLVYLPGQGAYEQYF. The CDR3 coding sequence is TGTGCCAGCAGCTTAGTATATCTGCCGGGACAGGGGGCCTACGAGCAGTACTTC. The entire variable domain, with the rest obtained from reference TRBV7-8 and TRBJ2-7, is as follows: GAGVSQSPRYKVAKRGQDVALRCDPISGHVSLFWYQQALGQGPEFLTYFQNEAQLDKSGLPSDRFFAERPEGSVSTLKIQRTQQEDSAVYLCASSLVYLPGQGAYEQYFGPGTRLTVT.

The chain is built from TRBV28 and TRBJ2-7; 8 positions agree with TRBD1. CDR3 length: 15 residues. CDR1 and CDR2 from the germline V gene are MDHEN and SYDVKM. Unmatched junction bases numbered 8, after V lost 2 bases and J lost 5 bases. CDR3: CASSLLQGARDEQYF. DNA for the CDR3: TGTGCCAGCAGTTTACTGCAGGGGGCGCGCGACGAGCAGTACTTC.

J is TRBJ2-1 and V is TRBV6-2 or TRBV6-3, with 8 bases matching TRBD1. Germline trimming cut 2 bases from V and 6 bases from J; bases unmatched to any gene: 15. There are 18 residues in the CDR3. Germline loops: CDR1 MNHEY, CDR2 SVGEGT. CDR3 sequence: CASSYAYRGRGAGNEQFF. In DNA, the CDR3 is TGTGCCAGCAGTTACGCTTACAGGGGGAGAGGCGCAGGCAATGAGCAGTTCTTC.

The rearrangement joins TRBV10-1 to TRBJ2-6; 9 bases agree with TRBD1. The CDR3 runs to 19 residues. V was pared by 0 bases and J by 4 bases, with 10 bases of the junction left unmatched. Germline lookup yields CDR1 WNHNN and CDR2 SYGVQD (reference sequence). In DNA, the CDR3 is TGCGCCAGCAGTGAGTCCCCCGGGACAGGGTCCTCCGGGGCCAACGTCCTGACTTTC. Protein product: CASSESPGTGSSGANVLTF.

This chain connects TRBV14 to TRBJ2-1; D is perhaps TRBD1 or TRBD2 (6 bases each). CDR3 length: 14 residues. V dropped 4 bases and J dropped 6 bases, with 13 bases sitting between them. The germline CDR1 and CDR2 sequences are SGHDN and FVKESK. Here the CDR3 reads CASSLEGGFNEQFF. The CDR3 nucleotides read TGTGCCAGCAGCCTAGAGGGGGGTTTCAATGAGCAGTTCTTC. Looking up the rest from reference TRBV14 and TRBJ2-1 gives the full variable domain: EAGVTQFPSHSVIEKGQTVTLRCDPISGHDNLYWYRRVMGKEIKFLLHFVKESKQDESGMPNNRFLAERTGGTYSTLKVQPAELEDSGVYFCASSLEGGFNEQFFGPGTRLTVL.

V and J are TRBV7-6 and TRBJ1-6, with a possible D match to TRBD1 (6 bases). The CDR3 is 14 amino acids. Between the trimmed V and J ends, which lost 1 base and 10 bases, there was a span of 11 bases. Germline loops: CDR1 SGHVS, CDR2 FNYEAQ. The CDR3: CASSLEAGVSPLHF. CDR3 nucleotides: TGTGCCAGCAGCTTAGAGGCAGGGGTGTCACCCCTCCACTTT.

CDR3 amino acids: CASSLAGVLVYEQYF. DNA for the CDR3: TGCGCCAGCAGCTTGGCGGGGGTGCTTGTCTACGAGCAGTACTTC. V usage is TRBV5-1 and J usage is TRBJ2-7; possibly TRBD2 for D (6 bases). CDR3 length: 15 residues. V lost 0 bases and J 3 bases, leaving 13 bases between the germline ends. In germline, CDR1 is SGHRS, CDR2 YFSETQ.

This chain links TRBV18 with TRBJ1-2; TRBD1 aligns across 8 bases. From germline, CDR1 is KGHSH and CDR2 LQKENI. V lost 2 bases, J lost 0 bases, and 8 bases stayed unmatched. This CDR3 region has 17 residues. The CDR3 DNA reads as TGTGCCAGCTCACCAAATACCCAGGGGGCCTCTAACTATGGCTACACCTTC. Translating gives CASSPNTQGASNYGYTF.

V is TRBV29-1 and J is TRBJ1-2; TRBD1 agrees at 10 bases. Germline values: CDR1 SQVTM, CDR2 ANQGSEA. The CDR3 runs to 12 residues. The trim removed 5 bases at V and 6 bases at J, leaving 3 bases unmatched. The chain's CDR3 is CSVRGQGNGYTF. CDR3 DNA: TGCAGCGTTAGGGGACAGGGGAATGGCTACACCTTC.

The chain has TRBV7-9 and TRBJ2-1; the match to TRBD2 covers 8 bases. The CDR3 is 16 residues long. Per the germline V gene, CDR1 is SEHNR and CDR2 is FQNEAQ (reference sequence). V lost 2 bases and J lost 6; bases outside the gene matches: 9. The CDR3 here is CASSLLAGVPSNEQFF. CDR3 DNA sequence: TGTGCCAGCAGCTTACTAGCGGGCGTCCCTTCCAATGAGCAGTTCTTC. Full variable domain (remainder filled in from reference TRBV7-9 and TRBJ2-1): DTGVSQNPRHKITKRGQNVTFRCDPISEHNRLYWYRQTLGQGPEFLTYFQNEAQLEKSRLLSDRFSAERPKGSFSTLEIQRTEQGDSAMYLCASSLLAGVPSNEQFFGPGTRLTVL.

The chain recombines TRBV20-1 with TRBJ2-2; possible D gene TRBD2, 6 bases. The CDR3 sequence is 17 residues long. V was cut by 3 bases and J by 0 bases, with 17 bases left in between. Germline lookup yields CDR1 DFQATT and CDR2 SNEGSKA (reference sequence). The CDR3 spells CSASGSPGTPNTGELFF. The DNA for the CDR3 is TGCAGTGCTAGTGGTTCCCCCGGGACTCCGAACACCGGGGAGCTGTTTTTT.

V usage is TRBV19 and J usage is TRBJ1-5; a possible D gene is TRBD1 (5 bases). From germline, CDR1 is LNHDA and CDR2 SQIVND (reference sequence). The length of the CDR3 is 15 residues. V was shortened by 6 bases and J by 2 bases, with 14 bases between the two germline ends. CDR3 sequence (DNA): TGTGCCAGTAGGGGGCCCCGCGAGGGCAATCAGCCCCAGCATTTT. Translated, it gives CASRGPREGNQPQHF.

V is TRBV11-2 and J is TRBJ2-1; 10 nucleotides align to TRBD2. CDR1 and CDR2 from the germline V gene are SGHAT and FQNNGV. V lost 1 base and J lost 15; bases outside the gene matches: 6. The CDR3 sequence is 13 residues long. As DNA, the CDR3 is TGTGCCAGCAGCTTAGCTCTAGCGGGAGTCACGTTCTTC. The encoded protein is CASSLALAGVTFF.

V usage is TRBV7-6 and J usage is TRBJ1-6; 7 nucleotides align to TRBD1. V shed 5 bases and J 7 bases; nucleotides not matched to a gene: 5. Germline V gene data show CDR1 as SGHVS and CDR2 as FNYEAQ. The CDR3 contains 14 residues. CDR3 protein: CASSTGTANSPLHF. DNA for the CDR3: TGTGCCAGCAGCACCGGGACAGCCAATTCACCCCTCCACTTT.

The rearrangement uses TRBV27 and TRBJ2-7; 12 bases line up with TRBD2. With 4 bases clipped from V and 4 bases from J, the junction kept 8 bases outside the gene matches. CDR3 length: 16 residues. Germline CDR1 MNHEY, CDR2 SMNVEV (reference sequence). In DNA, the CDR3 is TGTGCCAGCAGTTCCTCTCGACTAGCGGGAGCGTACGAGCAGTACTTC. The encoded protein is CASSSSRLAGAYEQYF.

The V call is TRBV6-2 or TRBV6-3, the J call TRBJ1-1, with D perhaps matching TRBD1 (6 bases). Germline V gene lookup returns CDR1 MNHEY and CDR2 SVGEGT. V was clipped by 4 bases and J by 2 bases, with 20 bases between them. The CDR3 contains 17 residues. CDR3 coding DNA: TGTGCCAGCAGTTTCCCACCGGCAGGGGTAGTAAACACTGAAGCTTTCTTT. Translating it yields CASSFPPAGVVNTEAFF.